This T cell receptor beta chain was retrieved from a study of regulatory T cells in long-lasting Graves disease. V lost 9 bases to trimming and J lost 0 bases, with 14 bases between them. Germline CDR1 and CDR2: KGHDR and SFDVKD. The CDR3 length is 15 residues. Investigators prepared the TCR beta libraries by applying iRepertoire HTBI primers and Arm-PCR of CDR3 regions. TCRdb used MiXCR to reprocess the multiplex PCR reads, holding one entry per CDR3 protein. The table has some 420,000 distinct CDR3 sequences, around a fifth seen once. Time point noted: persistent/refractory GD, antithyroid drugs over 5 years with positive TRAb. PBMCs were the source of the RNA used for TCR sequencing. American Thyroid Association guidelines defined how Graves' disease was diagnosed.

This material consisted of peripheral blood mononuclear cells (PBMCs), taken when the disease was refractory, from a patient treated with antithyroid drugs. The sequence was obtained from a female donor with Graves disease. V is TRBV24-1 and J is TRBJ2-1, with TRBD1 as a possible D gene (6 bases). CDR3 amino acids: CATASGESSYNEQFF. In DNA form, the CDR3 reads TGTGCCACCGCATCAGGGGAAAGCTCCTACAATGAGCAGTTCTTC.